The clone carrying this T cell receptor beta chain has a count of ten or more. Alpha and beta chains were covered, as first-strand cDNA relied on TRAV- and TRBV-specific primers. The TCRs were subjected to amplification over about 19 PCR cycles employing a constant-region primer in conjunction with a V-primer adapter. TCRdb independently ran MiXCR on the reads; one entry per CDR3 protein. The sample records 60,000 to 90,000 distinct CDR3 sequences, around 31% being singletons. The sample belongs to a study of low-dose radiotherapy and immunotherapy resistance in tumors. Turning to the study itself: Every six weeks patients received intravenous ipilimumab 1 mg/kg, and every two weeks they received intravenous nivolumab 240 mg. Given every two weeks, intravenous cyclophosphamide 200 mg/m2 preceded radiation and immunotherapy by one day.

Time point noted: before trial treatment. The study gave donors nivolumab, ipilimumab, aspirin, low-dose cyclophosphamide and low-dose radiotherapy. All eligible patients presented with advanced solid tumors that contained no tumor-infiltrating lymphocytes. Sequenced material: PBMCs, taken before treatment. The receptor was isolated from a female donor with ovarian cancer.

The CDR3 DNA follows: TGTGCCAGCGATAGGGGGGAGACCCAGTACTTC. Its translation: CASDRGETQYF. The V gene is TRBV6-2 or TRBV6-3, the J gene TRBJ2-5; D is perhaps TRBD1 (6 bases). The CDR3 has 11 amino acids. Germline V CDR1 and CDR2: MNHEY, SVGEGT. V was trimmed by 8 bases and J by 5 bases, leaving 9 bases between them.